This TCR beta chain was recorded in a study of blood T cell repertoires in COVID-19. CDR1 is MGHRA and CDR2 is YSYEKL in the germline V gene. The CDR3 extends over 16 amino acids. The V and J ends lost 4 bases and 2 bases respectively, with 15 bases between them. Those who participated ranged in age from roughly 18 to 100 years and resided in about two dozen US areas. Here immunoSEQ multiplex PCR was the method, and the copy in TCRdb shows in-frame clones only, minus some. The sample records approximately 100,000 clones, around 86% being singletons. This clone was observed a few times. The chain uses TRBV4-1 and TRBJ1-3, with D perhaps matching TRBD1 (5 bases). Sequenced: PBMCs or T cells enriched from blood (not recorded which). This TCR was sampled from a woman aged 50 to 60 who had recovered from COVID-19. The DNA of the CDR3 is TGCGCCAGCAGCCCGCCTGGGACTATTGCTGGAAACACCATATATTTT. Encoded protein: CASSPPGTIAGNTIYF.